The 29 T cell receptor beta chains reported below all come from one sample, sequenced in a study of T cell responses to AZD1222 COVID-19 vaccine. Profiling relied on immunoSEQ multiplex PCR, and the TCRdb table lists in-frame clones only, not all of them. Among about 55,000 clones, nearly 90% were seen once, and the ten largest hold around 4%. The sample here was peripheral blood, taken on day 0 of AZD1222 vaccination. These receptor sequences come from an adult in good health.

The chain employs TRBV7-3 and TRBJ1-6, with no clear D. Trimming stripped 2 bases from V and 7 bases from J, with 15 bases between. The CDR3 length is 16 residues. The germline CDR1 and CDR2 sequences are SGHTA and FQGTGA. CDR3 sequence (DNA): TGTGCCAGCAGCTTATCTCGACCGGGCGGGAATTCACCCCTCCACTTT. Translation gives CASSLSRPGGNSPLHF.

The V call is TRBV5-6, the J call TRBJ1-2; D possibly corresponds to TRBD1 (5 bases). The CDR3 contains 14 residues. Germline V gene lookup returns CDR1 SGHDT and CDR2 YYEEEE. The V end lost 0 bases, the J end lost 6 bases, and 12 bases lay between the germline ends. The CDR3, as DNA: TGTGCCAGCAGCTTGGGAGGCCAGGGTCATGGCTACACCTTC. Its protein is CASSLGGQGHGYTF.

The chain is built from TRBV27 and TRBJ2-7; D might be TRBD1 (6 bases). Germline assignment: CDR1 MNHEY and CDR2 SMNVEV (reference sequence). The CDR3 loop spans 14 amino acids. V lost 2 bases, J lost 2 bases, and 10 bases lay in between. The CDR3 nucleotides are TGTGCCAGCAGTTTAGGGGGCCCTACCTACGAGCAGTACTTC. Amino acid sequence: CASSLGGPTYEQYF.

The gene calls are TRBV14 and TRBJ2-1; D not resolved. CDR3 length equals 13 residues. Germline V CDR1 and CDR2: SGHDN, FVKESK. V lost 1 base, J lost 8 bases, and 9 bases lay in between. The CDR3 DNA reads TGTGCCAGCAGCCAAGTCCCGGGCTATGAGCAGTTCTTC. Translation: CASSQVPGYEQFF.

V usage is TRBV11-2 and J usage is TRBJ1-1, with D maybe TRBD1 (5 bases). Germline V gives CDR1 SGHAT, CDR2 FQNNGV. The CDR3 length is 14 residues. Trimming took 1 base from V and 4 from J, leaving 10 bases between them. DNA for the CDR3: TGTGCCAGCAGCTTAGTCGGGGGAGGCACTGAAGCTTTCTTT. This encodes CASSLVGGGTEAFF.

This chain joins TRBV5-1 and TRBJ2-7, with 12 bases that match TRBD2. CDR3 size: 15 residues. The germline V gene has CDR1 SGHRS and CDR2 YFSETQ. V gave up 3 bases and J gave up 2 bases; unmatched junction bases: 3. CDR3 in DNA: TGCGCCAGCAGCTCACTAGCGGGGGGAACCTACGAGCAGTACTTC. It codes for CASSSLAGGTYEQYF.

The chain uses TRBV10-3 and TRBJ2-2; D perhaps matches TRBD1 (6 bases). The V end was cut by 5 bases, the J end by 1 base, with 11 bases between. This CDR3 is 15 amino acids long. CDR1 and CDR2 from the germline V gene are ENHRY and SYGVKD. CDR3 amino acids: CAISQGQVNTGELFF. DNA for the CDR3: TGTGCCATCAGTCAGGGGCAGGTGAACACCGGGGAGCTGTTTTTT.

The genes are TRBV9 and TRBJ2-5; D is perhaps TRBD1 or TRBD2 (6 bases each). Germline loops: CDR1 SGDLS, CDR2 YYNGEE. Trimming took off 3 bases at V and 2 bases at J, with 14 bases between the two ends. This CDR3 has 15 residues. CDR3 nucleotide sequence: TGTGCCAGCAGCGAGGGACACCTAGCGCAAGAGACCCAGTACTTC. It translates to CASSEGHLAQETQYF.

V is TRBV7-9 and J is TRBJ2-7, with 13 bases identical to TRBD2. The CDR3 has 12 residues. Germline loops: CDR1 SEHNR, CDR2 FQNEAQ (reference sequence). V lost 7 bases and J lost 13; bases outside the gene matches: 7. This chain's CDR3 is CASKTSGGSLYF. CDR3 coding DNA: TGTGCCAGCAAGACTAGCGGGGGGTCGCTTTACTTC.

The chain combines TRBV7-9 with TRBJ2-7; a weak D match, TRBD1 (5 bases). The CDR3 has 16 amino acids. Germline V lookup: CDR1 SEHNR, CDR2 FQNEAQ (reference sequence). V was shortened by 4 bases and J by 2 bases, with 18 bases between the two germline ends. In DNA, the CDR3 is TGTGCCAGCAGCTCCCCCCCCTACAGGCTAACCTACGAGCAGTACTTC. Translation gives CASSSPPYRLTYEQYF.

The chain combines TRBV5-1 with TRBJ2-5, with D maybe TRBD1 (5 bases). The CDR3 runs 14 residues. V gave up 4 bases and J gave up 0 bases, with 10 bases separating them. Looked up from germline, CDR1 is SGHRS and CDR2 is YFSETQ. CDR3 sequence reads: CASSVTGYQETQYF. CDR3 nucleotide sequence: TGCGCCAGCAGCGTTACAGGTTACCAAGAGACCCAGTACTTC.

The chain carries TRBV18 and TRBJ2-5; 7 bases are shared with TRBD1. There are 16 residues in the CDR3. Germline V lookup: CDR1 KGHSH, CDR2 LQKENI. Trimming at V came to 0 bases and at J to 0 bases, leaving 4 bases not matched to a gene. This chain's CDR3 is CASSPPIGGYQETQYF. The CDR3 coding sequence is TGTGCCAGCTCACCACCGATAGGGGGCTACCAAGAGACCCAGTACTTC.

The gene calls are TRBV24-1 and TRBJ2-7; D is unclear. Germline assignment: CDR1 KGHDR and CDR2 SFDVKD. The CDR3 extends over 13 amino acids. Trimming took off 2 bases at V and 3 bases at J, with 7 bases between the two ends. DNA of the CDR3: TGTGCCACCAGTGATTCTTCAATCTACGAGCAGTACTTC. It encodes CATSDSSIYEQYF.

The chain employs TRBV12-3 or TRBV12-4 and TRBJ1-3; unclear D gene. This CDR3 is 12 amino acids long. V was pared by 3 bases and J by 3 bases, with 3 bases between. The CDR3 protein is CASSFRGNTIYF. CDR3 nucleotides: TGTGCCAGCAGTTTTCGTGGAAACACCATATATTTT.

This chain uses TRBV7-8 with TRBJ1-2, with 7 bases identical to TRBD1. The CDR3 has 13 amino acids. V dropped 5 bases and J dropped 5; count of bases not matched to a gene: 5. CDR1 and CDR2 (germline): SGHVS, FQNEAQ. The CDR3 is CASSRDSNYGYTF. The DNA of the CDR3 is TGTGCCAGCAGCCGGGACAGCAATTATGGCTACACCTTC.

V is TRBV28 and J is TRBJ1-4; 7 bases agree with TRBD1. V lost 7 bases, J lost 8 bases, and 10 bases stayed unmatched. CDR1 is MDHEN, CDR2 SYDVKM, per germline. This CDR3 region has 14 residues. CDR3 sequence (DNA): TGTGCCAGCAAACAAGGGGGCACGGGAGAAAAACTGTTTTTT. Protein: CASKQGGTGEKLFF.

The rearrangement links TRBV19 to TRBJ2-1; TRBD2 agrees at 7 bases. V dropped 7 bases and J dropped 7; count of bases not matched to a gene: 10. The CDR3 runs 14 residues. Germline V CDR1 and CDR2: LNHDA, SQIVND (reference sequence). CDR3 protein: CASNPRASGNEQFF. The DNA of the CDR3 is TGTGCCAGTAACCCACGGGCTAGCGGTAATGAGCAGTTCTTC.

This chain joins TRBV9 and TRBJ2-2, with 8 bases matching TRBD1. J gave up 5 bases and V 0 bases, and 6 bases lay outside the gene matches. CDR1 and CDR2 (germline): SGDLS, YYNGEE. This CDR3 contains 16 residues. The CDR3 nucleotides are TGTGCCAGCAGCGTAGCTAGACAGGGGAGGACCGGGGAGCTGTTTTTT. This gives the protein CASSVARQGRTGELFF.

The chain has TRBV2 and TRBJ1-1; 7 bases fit TRBD1. Germline V gene sequence: CDR1 SNHLY, CDR2 FYNNEI. J lost 4 bases, V lost 3 bases, and 8 bases had no gene match. The CDR3 is 15 amino acids. CDR3 nucleotides: TGTGCCAGCAGTGACGAGCAGGGGGTAGGCACTGAAGCTTTCTTT. Its protein product is CASSDEQGVGTEAFF.

This chain joins TRBV5-6 and TRBJ1-1, with D unclear. CDR3 length: 14 amino acids. Germline-derived CDR1 and CDR2 are SGHDT and YYEEEE. V was trimmed by 6 bases and J by 0 bases, leaving 12 bases between them. CDR3 sequence reads: CASMRQIVNTEAFF. CDR3 DNA: TGTGCCAGCATGCGGCAGATAGTGAACACTGAAGCTTTCTTT.

The chain employs TRBV28 and TRBJ1-2, with 7 bases fitting TRBD1. The V and J ends lost 5 bases and 2 bases, in that order; junction bases with no gene match: 5. CDR1 and CDR2 from the germline V gene are MDHEN and SYDVKM. The CDR3 runs 14 residues. The CDR3 sequence is CASSPGGQNYGYTF. CDR3 nucleotide sequence: TGTGCCAGCAGTCCGGGGGGACAGAACTATGGCTACACCTTC.

J is TRBJ1-1 and V is TRBV5-5; D is ambiguous. This CDR3 comprises 13 residues. Trimming pared 5 bases from V and 1 base from J, leaving 9 bases between. CDR1 and CDR2 from the germline V gene are SGHKS and YYEKEE (reference sequence). The CDR3 reads CASRPTENTEAFF. CDR3 in DNA: TGTGCCAGCAGGCCCACAGAGAACACTGAAGCTTTCTTT. The variable domain in full, completed from reference TRBV5-5 and TRBJ1-1, reads DAGVTQSPTHLIKTRGQQVTLRCSPISGHKSVSWYQQVLGQGPQFIFQYYEKEERGRGNFPDRFSARQFPNYSSELNVNALLLGDSALYLCASRPTENTEAFFGQGTRLTVV.

This chain links TRBV13 with TRBJ1-1, with D unresolved. The V and J ends lost 5 bases and 8 bases respectively, with 15 bases between them. The CDR3 runs to 13 residues. Germline loops: CDR1 PRHDT, CDR2 FYEKMQ (reference sequence). Here the CDR3 DNA reads TGTGCCAGCAGCGCTAAGGTATTAATCGAAGCTTTCTTT. Its protein is CASSAKVLIEAFF.

The genes are TRBV24-1 and TRBJ1-1; perhaps TRBD1 as D (5 bases). The CDR3 runs to 11 residues. Germline V gene sequence: CDR1 KGHDR, CDR2 SFDVKD. V was shortened by 5 bases and J by 8 bases, with 8 bases between the two germline ends. Here the CDR3 DNA reads TGTGCCACCAGTGGGGACCGAGAAGCTTTCTTT. Amino acids: CATSGDREAFF.

The chain recombines TRBV6-1 with TRBJ2-3; D unclear. CDR3 length equals 15 residues. Germline V gene data show CDR1 as MNHNS and CDR2 as SASEGT. V lost 2 bases to trimming and J lost 4 bases, with 13 bases between them. This chain's CDR3 is CASSENEQWADTQYF. CDR3 DNA sequence: TGTGCCAGCAGTGAAAACGAACAGTGGGCAGATACGCAGTATTTT.

V usage is TRBV5-1 and J usage is TRBJ1-6; D is uncertain. The V end was cut by 0 bases, the J end by 10 bases, with 11 bases between. Looked up from germline, CDR1 is SGHRS and CDR2 is YFSETQ. The length of the CDR3 is 14 residues. This CDR3 reads CASSLEGPRSPLHF. CDR3 DNA sequence: TGCGCCAGCAGCTTGGAGGGCCCTAGGTCACCCCTCCACTTT.

V usage is TRBV6-5 and J usage is TRBJ1-2; maybe TRBD1 (6 bases). Germline V lookup: CDR1 MNHEY, CDR2 SVGAGI. The CDR3 has 12 amino acids. V was shortened by 7 bases and J by 2 bases, with 8 bases between the two germline ends. The CDR3 loop reads CASTGGNYGYTF. For the CDR3, the DNA is TGTGCCAGCACCGGGGGCAACTATGGCTACACCTTC.

The V gene is TRBV3-1 (or the pseudogene TRBV3-2), the J gene TRBJ1-5; the D gene is possibly TRBD1 (6 bases). Trimming cost V 9 bases and J 0 bases, with 9 bases left between them. CDR1 and CDR2 (germline): LGHDT, YNNKEL (reference sequence). This CDR3 comprises 13 residues. The CDR3 loop is CAREGVSNQPQHF. The CDR3 DNA sequence: TGTGCCAGGGAGGGGGTTAGCAATCAGCCCCAGCATTTT.

The rearrangement links TRBV15 to TRBJ1-2; D may be TRBD1 (6 bases). Looked up from germline, CDR1 is LNHNV and CDR2 is YYDKDF (reference sequence). V lost 1 base and J 2 bases, leaving 8 bases between the germline ends. CDR3 length: 14 amino acids. The CDR3 DNA reads as TGTGCCACCAGCAGAGGAGGGGGGAACTATGGCTACACCTTC. Translating gives CATSRGGGNYGYTF. The whole variable domain, remainder taken from reference TRBV15 and TRBJ1-2, is DAMVIQNPRYQVTQFGKPVTLSCSQTLNHNVMYWYQQKSSQAPKLLFHYYDKDFNNEADTPDNFQSRRPNTSFCFLDIRSPGLGDTAMYLCATSRGGGNYGYTFGSGTRLTVV.